The 17 T cell receptor beta chains given below trace back to one sample, sequenced in a study of beta chain features in type 1 diabetes. TCRB transcripts that were expressed got sequenced, as all of the isolated RNA had been reverse transcribed. Some clones are missing from TCRdb's copy, which holds only in-frame ones; the method was immunoSEQ multiplex PCR. The table has approximately 380,000 clones, roughly 15% seen once. Sequencing was carried out using naive CD4+ T cells from blood. All receptors derive from a woman aged 18-35 years in good health.

J is TRBJ1-1 and V is TRBV14; maybe TRBD1 (5 bases). CDR1 and CDR2 (germline): SGHDN, FVKESK. V was trimmed by 4 bases and J by 0 bases, leaving 18 bases between them. The CDR3 is 17 amino acids. CDR3 sequence: CASSPPWGGVMNTEAFF. DNA for the CDR3: TGTGCCAGCAGCCCACCGTGGGGGGGAGTCATGAACACTGAAGCTTTCTTT.

This chain uses TRBV30 with TRBJ1-2, with 7 nucleotides matching TRBD1. CDR3 size: 12 residues. Per germline, CDR1 GTSNPN and CDR2 SVGIG (reference sequence). The V segment lost 3 bases and the J segment 5 bases; nucleotides outside the gene matches: 3. CDR3 sequence: CAWRTGSYGYTF. In DNA form, the CDR3 reads TGTGCCTGGAGGACAGGGTCATATGGCTACACCTTC.

This clone occurred a few times. The V gene is TRBV27, the J gene TRBJ2-7; D may be TRBD1 (5 bases). Germline V gene sequence: CDR1 MNHEY, CDR2 SMNVEV (reference sequence). This CDR3 has 15 amino acids. The germline V and J ends were trimmed by 1 base and 2 bases, with 12 bases remaining between them. The CDR3 loop reads CASSLYPGATYEQYF. CDR3 in DNA: TGTGCCAGCAGTTTATATCCTGGGGCTACCTACGAGCAGTACTTC.

The chain couples TRBV6-1 to TRBJ2-3; TRBD2 matches at 9 bases. This CDR3 has 18 amino acids. CDR1 MNHNS and CDR2 SASEGT come from the germline V gene. Trimming at V came to 1 base and at J to 2 bases, leaving 10 bases not matched to a gene. In DNA form, the CDR3 reads TGTGCCAGCAGTGAAGGGGCTAGCGGGAACCCTAACACAGATACGCAGTATTTT. The encoded protein is CASSEGASGNPNTDTQYF.

The CDR3 sequence is CASSGQGSGVYNEQFF. In DNA, the CDR3 is TGTGCCAGCAGTGGCCAGGGTAGCGGAGTCTACAATGAGCAGTTCTTC. The rearrangement links TRBV2 to TRBJ2-1; tentative D call: TRBD2 (6 bases). This CDR3 contains 16 residues. The germline V and J ends were trimmed by 4 bases and 3 bases, with 16 bases remaining between them. From germline, CDR1 is SNHLY and CDR2 FYNNEI.

The V gene is TRBV5-1, the J gene TRBJ2-5; D gene uncertain. This CDR3 comprises 14 residues. Trimming removed 2 bases at V and 2 bases at J, with 10 bases between. Germline values: CDR1 SGHRS, CDR2 YFSETQ. The CDR3, as DNA: TGCGCCAGCAGCTTAGCCACTCCTCAAGAGACCCAGTACTTC. It yields the protein CASSLATPQETQYF.

The table lists this clone with a few counts. The genes are TRBV6-5 and TRBJ2-2; D is undetermined. Per germline, CDR1 MNHEY and CDR2 SVGAGI. There are 15 residues in the CDR3. The V gene lost 4 bases and the J gene lost 3 bases, with 12 bases spanning the gap. DNA for the CDR3: TGTGCCAGCAGTTCCCCAAGAGACTACACCGGGGAGCTGTTTTTT. This gives the protein CASSSPRDYTGELFF.

The rearrangement uses TRBV5-1 and TRBJ2-3; D might be TRBD2 (5 bases). V lost 9 bases and J 4 bases, leaving 15 bases between the germline ends. The CDR3 loop spans 13 amino acids. Germline-derived CDR1 and CDR2 are SGHRS and YFSETQ. CDR3 loop: CATTPAGADTQYF. As DNA, the CDR3 is TGCGCCACCACCCCGGCGGGCGCAGATACGCAGTATTTT.

This chain uses TRBV7-2 with TRBJ2-1; 13 bases map to TRBD2. V shed 6 bases, J shed 7 bases, and the junction held 9 bases outside the gene matches. Looked up from germline, CDR1 is SGHTA and CDR2 is FQGNSA. This CDR3 is built from 16 residues. CDR3 sequence: CASSRTSGSNLNEQFF. In nucleotides, the CDR3 is TGTGCCAGCAGTCGGACTAGCGGGAGTAATTTGAATGAGCAGTTCTTC.

This clone was counted a few times. The chain employs TRBV28 and TRBJ1-5, with 8 nucleotides matching TRBD1. Germline lookup yields CDR1 MDHEN and CDR2 SYDVKM. This CDR3 region has 14 residues. J was trimmed by 4 bases and V by 4 bases; bases with no gene match: 3. Written as DNA, the CDR3 is TGTGCCAGCAGTTCCTACAGGGGGAATCAGCCCCAGCATTTT. Translation gives CASSSYRGNQPQHF.

This clone was detected a few times. V and J are TRBV30 and TRBJ1-4; D gene ambiguous. Germline CDR1 and CDR2: GTSNPN and SVGIG (reference sequence). V shed 5 bases and J shed 6 bases, with 10 bases lying between them. The CDR3 has 12 residues. For the CDR3, the DNA is TGTGCCTGGGCGGGAGCGGATGAAAAACTGTTTTTT. Translation: CAWAGADEKLFF.

The rearrangement links TRBV9 to TRBJ1-2; no definite D call. V shed 0 bases and J shed 2 bases, with 8 bases lying between them. This CDR3 is 14 amino acids long. Germline loops: CDR1 SGDLS, CDR2 YYNGEE. The CDR3 nucleotides are TGTGCCAGCAGCGTAGCCGGGGTGAACTATGGCTACACCTTC. Its protein is CASSVAGVNYGYTF.

This sequence joins TRBV28 and TRBJ2-7, with 9 bases matching TRBD1. J was trimmed by 5 bases and V by 4 bases; bases with no gene match: 6. Germline-derived CDR1 and CDR2 are MDHEN and SYDVKM. There are 14 residues in the CDR3. Here the CDR3 DNA reads TGTGCCAGCAGTTCCGGACAGGGGCTTCACGAGCAGTACTTC. Amino acids: CASSSGQGLHEQYF. The whole variable domain, remainder taken from reference TRBV28 and TRBJ2-7, is DVKVTQSSRYLVKRTGEKVFLECVQDMDHENMFWYRQDPGLGLRLIYFSYDVKMKEKGDIPEGYSVSREKKERFSLILESASTNQTSMYLCASSSGQGLHEQYFGPGTRLTVT.

The rearrangement joins TRBV2 to TRBJ2-3; no firm D call. V lost 5 bases and J lost 0, with 12 bases in between. Germline CDR1 SNHLY, CDR2 FYNNEI. This CDR3 comprises 15 residues. CDR3 DNA sequence: TGTGCCAGCAGTCCACCAGGATCTAGCACAGATACGCAGTATTTT. Protein sequence: CASSPPGSSTDTQYF.

The rearrangement links TRBV7-3 to TRBJ2-1; 7 nucleotides match TRBD1. Germline V lookup: CDR1 SGHTA, CDR2 FQGTGA. V lost 5 bases, J lost 0 bases, and 10 bases stayed unmatched. This CDR3 comprises 17 residues. CDR3 nucleotides: TGTGCCAGCAGCCTCCTCCCCGGGACAGACTCCTACAATGAGCAGTTCTTC. Its translation: CASSLLPGTDSYNEQFF.

This sequence joins TRBV9 and TRBJ2-5; a weak D match, TRBD2 (6 bases). Trimming took off 1 base at V and 5 bases at J, with 18 bases between the two ends. Germline CDR1 SGDLS, CDR2 YYNGEE. This CDR3 region has 16 residues. Here the CDR3 DNA reads TGTGCCAGCAGCGTATTGAAGCGAGCGGGCCGGGAGACCCAGTACTTC. It specifies CASSVLKRAGRETQYF.

The genes are TRBV28 and TRBJ2-7; D is unresolved. V dropped 6 bases and J dropped 0 bases, with 6 bases sitting between them. This CDR3 comprises 12 residues. Germline CDR1 is MDHEN and CDR2 is SYDVKM. The CDR3 DNA sequence: TGTGCCAGCAGGTTTAGCTCCTACGAGCAGTACTTC. It yields the protein CASRFSSYEQYF.